These T cell receptor beta chains were read from a single sample in a study of blood T cells in healthy people across ages. One entry per CDR3 protein results from TCRdb running MiXCR on the 5' RACE reads. Found here are around 1,800,000 distinct CDR3 sequences, about 39% of them singletons; the top ten hold under 30%. Material: blood. Receptors were obtained from a human donor in good health. Each CDR3 is given with its conserved first and last residue.

TRBJ1-2 | TRBV4-1 | CASSQVETGISYGYTF
TRBJ2-3 | TRBV20-1 | CSARTGLNTDTQYF
TRBJ1-2 | TRBV9 | CASSSPAGGHYYGDGGYTF
TRBJ1-2 | TRBV4-2 | CASSQAWTDDNYGYTF
TRBJ1-2 | TRBV20-1 | CSAPQTANYGYTF
TRBJ2-4 | TRBV27 | CASSTRDGFSYEQHF
TRBJ2-7 | TRBV20-1 | CSASTGGAYYEQYF
TRBJ2-7 | TRBV28 | CASRNSLGDYCEQYF
TRBJ1-2 | TRBV7-2 | CASSLEYGGYTF
TRBJ2-1 | TRBV7-9 | CASSFPGYHNEQFF
TRBJ2-1 | TRBV20-1 | CSARDLDPSLEQFF
NA | TRBV5-1 | CASSGLGGSSYEQYF
TRBJ2-5 | TRBV4-1 | CVSSQEGGGSIETQYF
NA | TRBV5-6 | CASRFRDVQETQYF
TRBJ1-6 | TRBV9 | CASSVEEGSGSPLHF
TRBJ1-2 | TRBV20-1 | CSAREAGQGGRGYTF
TRBJ2-5 | TRBV20-1 | CGAAIRPVQETQYF
TRBJ2-3 | TRBV28 | CASSWGRGHSSTDTQYF
TRBJ1-2 | TRBV7-9 | CASSLRDRDSSNYGYTF
TRBJ1-5 | TRBV12-3/TRBV12-4 | CASSLAVGRNQPQHF
TRBJ1-3 | TRBV6-5 | CASSRGGRAGNTIYF
TRBJ2-7 | TRBV7-9 | CASSSSRRGTYEQYF
TRBJ1-1 | TRBV20-1 | CSARSGAIALAFF